Each of the 14 T cell receptor beta chains below was sequenced from the same sample in a study of T cells in Graves' hyperthyroidism and ophthalmopathy. Template material for amplifying TCR beta CDR3 regions consisted of RNA transcripts. TCR CDR3 underwent first-round RT-PCR with the HTBI primer set. In TCRdb, the multiplex PCR reads were re-called with MiXCR into one record per CDR3 protein. The sample lists about 400,000 distinct CDR3 sequences, just under 15% occurring once. The sequenced sample was blood. These TCRs come from a woman aged 30 to 39 with Graves' hyperthyroidism.

This clonotype was counted a single time. The chain uses TRBV27 and TRBJ2-5; 10 bases are a match to TRBD1. Looked up from germline, CDR1 is MNHEY and CDR2 is SMNVEV (reference sequence). V was clipped by 8 bases and J by 5 bases; unmatched bases: 11. The CDR3 spans 15 residues. The CDR3 protein is CASGLDRGRQETQYF. CDR3 nucleotide sequence: TGTGCCAGCGGTCTCGACAGGGGGCGACAGGAGACCCAGTACTTC.

In regard to this clonotype: Possible read error: a much larger clone is one base away. The conserved final phenylalanine or tryptophan is absent from the CDR3, which likely points to a read error. The chain carries TRBV6-2 or TRBV6-3 and TRBJ2-7; D is unclear. Germline loops: CDR1 MNHEY, CDR2 SVGEGT. V lost 6 bases and J 0 bases, leaving 12 bases between the germline ends. This CDR3 contains 14 residues. The CDR3, as DNA: TGTGCCAGCAGCCCCGGCGGTGCCTCCTACGAGCAGTACTCC. Its translation is CASSPGGASYEQYS.

Concerning this clonotype itself: Compared with germline, one end of the junction differs, possibly owing to a read error. This chain connects TRBV5-1 to TRBJ2-7; 11 bases align to TRBD1. Germline V gene sequence: CDR1 SGHRS, CDR2 YFSETQ. This CDR3 spans 15 amino acids. In DNA, the CDR3 is TGTGCCAGCAGATCGGGACAGGGGGGGAAATACGAGCAGTACTTC. As protein: CASRSGQGGKYEQYF.

This clonotype was seen a handful of times. The chain combines TRBV5-1 with TRBJ2-3; TRBD2 matches at 10 bases. V shed 2 bases and J 4 bases; nucleotides not matched to a gene: 7. This CDR3 has 16 amino acids. CDR1 SGHRS and CDR2 YFSETQ come from the germline V gene. CDR3: CASSFSLAGASDTQYF. CDR3 in DNA: TGCGCCAGCAGCTTTTCGCTAGCGGGAGCATCAGATACGCAGTATTTT.

This clonotype was recorded many times. V is TRBV3-1 and J is TRBJ2-7; tentatively, D is TRBD2 (6 bases). This CDR3 is 13 amino acids long. Deletions cut 6 bases from V and 3 bases from J, with 12 bases between. In germline, CDR1 is LGHDT, CDR2 YNNKEL (reference sequence). The CDR3 spells CASSPDYNYEQYF. The CDR3 bases are TGTGCCAGCAGTCCGGACTATAACTACGAGCAGTACTTC.

In this sample, this clonotype turned up many times. The J gene is TRBJ2-3, the V gene TRBV5-1; no clear D gene. With 4 bases removed from V and 4 bases from J, the gap between germline ends came to 13 bases. Germline CDR1 reads SGHRS; CDR2 reads YFSETQ. CDR3 length equals 14 residues. CDR3 loop: CASSRAPPADTQYF. CDR3 nucleotide sequence: TGCGCCAGCAGCCGCGCCCCCCCAGCAGATACGCAGTATTTT.

This chain joins TRBV20-1 and TRBJ2-7; TRBD2 is a possible D gene (6 bases). Deletions cut 4 bases from V and 4 bases from J, with 23 bases between. Germline assignment: CDR1 DFQATT and CDR2 SNEGSKA (reference sequence). The CDR3 has 16 amino acids. CDR3 loop: CSATSTMGLGAYEQYF. CDR3 DNA sequence: TGCAGTGCTACCTCAACGATGGGACTCGGGGCATACGAGCAGTACTTC.

This clonotype was counted at least ten times. The DNA for the CDR3 is TGTGCCAGCAGCTTAGGACAGGGGCCACTCACAGATACGCAGTATTTT. It yields the protein CASSLGQGPLTDTQYF. The chain joins TRBV7-3 to TRBJ2-3; TRBD1 matches at 9 bases. Germline V gene data show CDR1 as SGHTA and CDR2 as FQGTGA. With 2 bases clipped from V and 2 bases from J, the junction kept 5 bases outside the gene matches. This CDR3 contains 16 residues.

This clonotype appeared many times. This chain joins TRBV18 and TRBJ2-7; 9 nucleotides line up with TRBD1. V dropped 3 bases and J dropped 2; count of bases not matched to a gene: 5. The CDR3 loop spans 15 amino acids. Germline V gene sequence: CDR1 KGHSH, CDR2 LQKENI. The CDR3, as DNA: TGTGCCAGCTCACCCCCGGGACAGGGACCCTACGAGCAGTACTTC. It encodes CASSPPGQGPYEQYF.

In this sample, this clonotype turned up many times. The chain carries TRBV12-3 or TRBV12-4 and TRBJ1-4; 8 bases are shared with TRBD1. CDR3 length equals 14 residues. J was trimmed by 7 bases and V by 6 bases; bases with no gene match: 7. The CDR3 loop reads CASSLGQGFEKLFF. The DNA of the CDR3 is TGTGCCAGCAGCCTCGGACAGGGTTTTGAAAAACTGTTTTTT.

This clonotype was counted between two and nine times. This chain connects TRBV3-1 to TRBJ1-4, with D hard to call. Germline V gives CDR1 LGHDT, CDR2 YNNKEL (reference sequence). The CDR3 is made up of 15 amino acids. Trimming left V 3 bases short and J 0 bases short, with 8 bases between. This chain's CDR3 is CASSQTTATNEKLFF. In DNA, the CDR3 is TGTGCCAGCAGCCAGACAACTGCAACTAATGAAAAACTGTTTTTT.

This chain connects TRBV20-1 to TRBJ2-1; 9 bases match TRBD2. The CDR3 covers 15 residues. CDR1 is DFQATT, CDR2 SNEGSKA, per germline (reference sequence). CDR3 sequence reads: CSVEGRGRDYNEQFF. DNA of the CDR3: TGCAGCGTTGAGGGGCGCGGGAGGGACTACAATGAGCAGTTCTTC.

The V gene is TRBV3-1, the J gene TRBJ2-4, with a tentative D call TRBD1 (5 bases). CDR1 and CDR2 from the germline V gene are LGHDT and YNNKEL (reference sequence). There are 15 residues in the CDR3. V lost 0 bases and J lost 1, with 7 bases in between. CDR3 sequence: CASSQEGVAKNIQYF. CDR3 nucleotide sequence: TGTGCCAGCAGCCAAGAAGGGGTGGCCAAAAACATTCAGTACTTC.

Ten or more counts support this clonotype. Here the CDR3 DNA reads TGTGCCAGCAGTTTAGCGGGATCAAGCACAGATACGCAGTATTTT. It is translated as CASSLAGSSTDTQYF. The rearrangement uses TRBV28 and TRBJ2-3, with D possibly being TRBD2 (6 bases). Germline V gene sequence: CDR1 MDHEN, CDR2 SYDVKM. The CDR3 length is 15 residues. The V gene lost 2 bases and the J gene lost 0 bases, with 9 bases spanning the gap.